The clone carrying this T cell receptor beta chain turned up a few times. Its cognate antigen is unknown. The record originates from a study of cytomegalovirus exposure and HLA in healthy donors. Study summary: Most genotyped donors, around 78% of some 400, had Caucasian-associated genetic ancestry.

Primers for the PCR totalled 60 Vbeta and 13 Jbeta. Measured with immunoSEQ multiplex PCR; TCRdb has only the in-frame clones, and not every one. The table records about 130,000 clones, roughly three quarters of them present only once. Whole-study results and caveats: Later work associated over 15,000 TCR beta sequences with HLA alleles at 0.05 false discovery rate.

This CDR3 comprises 12 residues. The germline V gene has CDR1 MNHNY and CDR2 SVGAGI (reference sequence). The V end lost 6 bases, the J end lost 7 bases, and 9 bases lay between the germline ends. This TCR derives from a woman aged 25 to 45 in good health and CMV-seronegative. Sequenced sample: PBMCs. The V gene is TRBV6-6, the J gene TRBJ1-4; D gene ambiguous. The CDR3 loop is CASREWAEKLFF. In DNA, the CDR3 is TGTGCCAGCAGAGAGTGGGCTGAAAAACTGTTTTTT.